This T cell receptor beta chain was profiled in a study of control samples from healthy donors and cancer patients. Using immunoSEQ multiplex PCR, the repertoire was profiled, and TCRdb retains in-frame clones only, with some absent. The sample contains 130,000 or so clones, roughly 87% of which appear only once. Germline lookup yields CDR1 SGHKS and CDR2 YYEKEE (reference sequence). Losses at the gene ends were 4 bases for V and 1 base for J; bases not matched to a gene: 5. The length of the CDR3 is 15 residues. The chain employs TRBV5-5 and TRBJ1-5; the match to TRBD1 covers 7 bases. This clonotype was sampled from a man between 35 and 55 years old in good health. Sequenced input: blood. CDR3 protein: CASSGTDFSNQPQHF. CDR3 coding DNA: TGTGCCAGCAGCGGGACAGATTTCAGCAATCAGCCCCAGCATTTT.